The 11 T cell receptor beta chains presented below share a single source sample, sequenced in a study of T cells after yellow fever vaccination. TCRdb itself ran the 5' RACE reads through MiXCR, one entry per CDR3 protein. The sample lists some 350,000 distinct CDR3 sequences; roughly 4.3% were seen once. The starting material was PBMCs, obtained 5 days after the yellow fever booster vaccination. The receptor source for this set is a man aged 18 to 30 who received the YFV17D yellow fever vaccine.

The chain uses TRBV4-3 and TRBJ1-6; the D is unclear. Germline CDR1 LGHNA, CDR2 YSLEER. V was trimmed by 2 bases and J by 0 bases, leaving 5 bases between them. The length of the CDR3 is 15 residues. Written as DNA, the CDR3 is TGCGCCAGCAGCCAACAGAGCTCCTATAATTCACCCCTCCACTTT. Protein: CASSQQSSYNSPLHF.

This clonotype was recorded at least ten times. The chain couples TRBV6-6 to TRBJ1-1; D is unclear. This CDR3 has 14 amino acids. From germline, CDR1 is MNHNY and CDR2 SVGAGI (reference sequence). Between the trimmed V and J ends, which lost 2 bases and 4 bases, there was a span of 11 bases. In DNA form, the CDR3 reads TGTGCCAGCAGTTACGCGGTAGCGGGCACTGAAGCTTTCTTT. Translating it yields CASSYAVAGTEAFF.

The CDR3 reads CASRVGLAGDEQFF. CDR3 nucleotides: TGCGCCAGCAGGGTAGGACTAGCGGGTGATGAGCAGTTCTTC. J is TRBJ2-1 and V is TRBV5-1, with 11 bases that match TRBD2. Germline assignment: CDR1 SGHRS and CDR2 YFSETQ. This CDR3 has 14 amino acids. V shed 5 bases and J 8 bases; nucleotides not matched to a gene: 6.

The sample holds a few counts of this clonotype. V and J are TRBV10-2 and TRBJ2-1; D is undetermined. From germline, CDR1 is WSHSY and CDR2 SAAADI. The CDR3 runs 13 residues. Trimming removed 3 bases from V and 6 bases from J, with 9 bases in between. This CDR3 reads CASSEFLLNEQFF. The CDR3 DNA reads TGCGCCAGCAGTGAATTCCTCCTCAATGAGCAGTTCTTC.

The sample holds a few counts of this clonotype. The CDR3 coding sequence is TGTGCCAGCAGCCGGGGTTACAATCAGCCCCAGCATTTT. Amino acids: CASSRGYNQPQHF. V usage is TRBV7-3 and J usage is TRBJ1-5; D not certain. V was pared by 5 bases and J by 3 bases, with 8 bases between. CDR3 length: 13 residues. From germline, CDR1 is SGHTA and CDR2 FQGTGA. The complete variable domain, with remaining parts taken from reference TRBV7-3 and TRBJ1-5, reads GAGVSQTPSNKVTEKGKYVELRCDPISGHTALYWYRQSLGQGPEFLIYFQGTGAADDSGLPNDRFFAVRPEGSVSTLKIQRTERGDSAVYLCASSRGYNQPQHFGDGTRLSIL.

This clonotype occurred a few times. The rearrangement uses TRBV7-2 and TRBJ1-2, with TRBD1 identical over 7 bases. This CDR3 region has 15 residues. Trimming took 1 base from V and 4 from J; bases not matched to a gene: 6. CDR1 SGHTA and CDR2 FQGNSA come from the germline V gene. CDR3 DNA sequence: TGTGCCAGCAGCTTAGAATACAGGGGACGCTATGGCTACACCTTC. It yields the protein CASSLEYRGRYGYTF.

CDR3 coding DNA: TGTGCCAGCAGCTCCCGAGGGGGGCTAAGTCCAGATACGCAGTATTTT. Translating gives CASSSRGGLSPDTQYF. The rearrangement joins TRBV5-4 to TRBJ2-3, with D perhaps TRBD1 or TRBD2 (6 bases each). The germline V and J ends were trimmed by 3 bases and 4 bases, with 18 bases remaining between them. CDR3 length: 16 amino acids. CDR1 and CDR2 (germline): SGHNT, YYREEE (reference sequence).

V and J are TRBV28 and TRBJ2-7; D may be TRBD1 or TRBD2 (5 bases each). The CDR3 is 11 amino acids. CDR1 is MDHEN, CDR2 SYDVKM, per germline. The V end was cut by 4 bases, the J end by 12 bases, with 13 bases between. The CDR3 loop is CASSSPRGMYF. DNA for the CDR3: TGTGCCAGCAGTTCCCCGAGGGGCATGTACTTC.

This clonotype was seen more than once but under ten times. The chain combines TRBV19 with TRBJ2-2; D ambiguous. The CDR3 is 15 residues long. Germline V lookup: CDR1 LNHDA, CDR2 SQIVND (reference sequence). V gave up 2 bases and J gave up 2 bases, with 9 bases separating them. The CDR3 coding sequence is TGTGCCAGTAGTATATCGGGTTTCAACACCGGGGAGCTGTTTTTT. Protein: CASSISGFNTGELFF.

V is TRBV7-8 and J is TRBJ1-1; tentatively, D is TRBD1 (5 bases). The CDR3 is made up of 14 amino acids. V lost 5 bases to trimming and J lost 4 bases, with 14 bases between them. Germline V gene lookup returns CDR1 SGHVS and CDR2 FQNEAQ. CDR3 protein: CASSLSSGITEAFF. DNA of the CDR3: TGTGCCAGCAGCCTTTCGTCAGGGATCACTGAAGCTTTCTTT.

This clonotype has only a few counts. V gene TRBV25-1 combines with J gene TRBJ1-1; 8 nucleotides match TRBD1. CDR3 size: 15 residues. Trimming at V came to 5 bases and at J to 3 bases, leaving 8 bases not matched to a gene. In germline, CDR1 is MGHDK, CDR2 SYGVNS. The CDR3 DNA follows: TGTGCCAGCAGTCACTCCGGACAGGGCGACACTGAAGCTTTCTTT. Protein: CASSHSGQGDTEAFF.